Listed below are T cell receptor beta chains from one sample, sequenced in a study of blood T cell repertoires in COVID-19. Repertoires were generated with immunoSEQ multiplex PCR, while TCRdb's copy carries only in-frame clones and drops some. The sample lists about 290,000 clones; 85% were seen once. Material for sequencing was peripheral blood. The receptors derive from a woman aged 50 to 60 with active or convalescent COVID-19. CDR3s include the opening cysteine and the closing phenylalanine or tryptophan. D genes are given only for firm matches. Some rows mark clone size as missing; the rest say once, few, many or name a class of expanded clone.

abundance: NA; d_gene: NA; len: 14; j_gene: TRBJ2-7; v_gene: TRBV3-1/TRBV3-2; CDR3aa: CASSRGRGAYEQYF; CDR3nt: TGTGCCAGCAGCCGGGGGAGGGGGGCCTACGAGCAGTACTTC
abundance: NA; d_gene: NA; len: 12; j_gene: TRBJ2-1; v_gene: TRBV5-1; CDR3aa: CASSLALREQFF; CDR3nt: TGCGCCAGCAGCTTGGCTTTGAGGGAGCAGTTCTTC
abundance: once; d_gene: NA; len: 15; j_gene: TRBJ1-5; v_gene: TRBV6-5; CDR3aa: CASSPEGGSNQPQHF; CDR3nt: TGTGCCAGCAGCCCGGAGGGAGGTAGCAATCAGCCCCAGCATTTT
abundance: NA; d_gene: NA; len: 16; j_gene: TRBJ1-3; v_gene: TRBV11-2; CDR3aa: CASSLVLGSSGNTIYF; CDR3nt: TGTGCCAGCAGCTTAGTTCTCGGGAGCTCTGGAAACACCATATATTTT
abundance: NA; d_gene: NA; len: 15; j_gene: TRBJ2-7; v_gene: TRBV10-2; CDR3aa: CASSSGGSGPYEQYF; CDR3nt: TGCGCCAGCAGTTCCGGGGGAAGCGGGCCCTACGAGCAGTACTTC
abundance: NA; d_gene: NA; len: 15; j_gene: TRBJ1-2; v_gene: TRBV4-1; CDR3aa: CASSQVATQGYGYTF; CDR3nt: TGCGCCAGCAGCCAAGTAGCTACTCAGGGCTATGGCTACACCTTC
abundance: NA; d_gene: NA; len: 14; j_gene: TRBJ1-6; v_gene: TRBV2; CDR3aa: CASSADGQGSPLHF; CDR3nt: TGTGCCAGCAGTGCTGACGGTCAGGGTTCACCCCTCCACTTT
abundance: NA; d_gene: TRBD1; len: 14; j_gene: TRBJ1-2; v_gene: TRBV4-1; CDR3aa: CASSQRTGNYGYTF; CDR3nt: TGCGCCAGCAGCCAACGGACAGGGAACTATGGCTACACCTTC
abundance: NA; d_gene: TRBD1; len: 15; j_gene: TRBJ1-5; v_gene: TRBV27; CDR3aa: CASSQSRGRNQPQHF; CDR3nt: TGTGCCAGCAGTCAATCCAGGGGGCGAAATCAGCCCCAGCATTTT
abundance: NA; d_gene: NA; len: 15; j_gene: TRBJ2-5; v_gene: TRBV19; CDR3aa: CASSIGAASQETQYF; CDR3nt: TGTGCCAGTAGTATAGGGGCTGCCTCGCAAGAGACCCAGTACTTC
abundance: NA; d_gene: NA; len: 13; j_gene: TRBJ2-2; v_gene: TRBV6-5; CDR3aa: CASRASSSGELFF; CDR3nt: TGTGCCAGCAGGGCGTCTAGCTCCGGGGAGCTGTTTTTT
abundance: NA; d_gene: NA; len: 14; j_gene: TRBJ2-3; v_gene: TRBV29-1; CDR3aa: CSVELQGGADTQYF; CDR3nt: TGCAGCGTTGAGTTACAGGGCGGCGCAGATACGCAGTATTTT
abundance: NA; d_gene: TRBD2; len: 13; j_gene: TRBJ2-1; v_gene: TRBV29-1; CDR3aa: CSVLPSGYNEQFF; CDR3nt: TGCAGCGTTCTGCCTAGCGGCTACAATGAGCAGTTCTTC
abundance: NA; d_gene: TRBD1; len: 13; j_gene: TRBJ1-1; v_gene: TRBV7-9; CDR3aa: CASSLRQGGEAFF; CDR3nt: TGTGCCAGCAGCCTAAGACAGGGCGGGGAAGCTTTCTTT
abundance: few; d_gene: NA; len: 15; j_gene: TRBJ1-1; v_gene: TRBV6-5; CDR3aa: CASSPIPEVRTEAFF; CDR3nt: TGTGCCAGCAGCCCGATCCCAGAGGTCCGCACTGAAGCTTTCTTT
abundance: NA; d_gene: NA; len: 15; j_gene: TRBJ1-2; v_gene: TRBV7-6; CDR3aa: CASSLGGGRNYGYTF; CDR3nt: TGTGCCAGCAGCTTAGGTGGGGGGAGAAACTATGGCTACACCTTC
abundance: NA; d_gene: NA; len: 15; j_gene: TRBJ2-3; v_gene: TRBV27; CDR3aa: CASSPSRLSTDTQYF; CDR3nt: TGTGCCAGCAGTCCGTCTAGACTTAGCACAGATACGCAGTATTTT
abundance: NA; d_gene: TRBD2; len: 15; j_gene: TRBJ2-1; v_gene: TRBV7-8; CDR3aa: CASSIGTSGGNEQFF; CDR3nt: TGTGCCAGCAGCATCGGGACGTCGGGGGGAAATGAGCAGTTCTTC
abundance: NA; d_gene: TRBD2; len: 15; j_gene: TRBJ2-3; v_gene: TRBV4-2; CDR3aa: CASSPGGSSTDTQYF; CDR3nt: TGTGCCAGCAGCCCCGGGGGGTCTAGCACAGATACGCAGTATTTT
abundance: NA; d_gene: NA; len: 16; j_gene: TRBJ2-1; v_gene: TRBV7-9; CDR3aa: CASSKSSAILSGEQFF; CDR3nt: TGTGCCAGCAGCAAATCCTCGGCCATCTTAAGCGGTGAGCAGTTCTTC
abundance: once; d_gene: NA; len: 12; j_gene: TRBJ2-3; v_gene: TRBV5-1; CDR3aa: CASSLTTDTQYF; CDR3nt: TGCGCCAGCAGCCTAACCACAGATACGCAGTATTTT
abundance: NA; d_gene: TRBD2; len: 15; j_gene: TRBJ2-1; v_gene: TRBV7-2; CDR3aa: CASSPLAGGRNEQFF; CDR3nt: TGTGCCAGCAGCCCCCTAGCGGGAGGACGGAATGAGCAGTTCTTC
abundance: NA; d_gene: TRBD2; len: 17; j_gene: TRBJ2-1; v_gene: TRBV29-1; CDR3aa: CSVEYLLGAGGRNEQFF; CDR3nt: TGCAGCGTTGAATACCTCTTAGGGGCGGGAGGGCGGAATGAGCAGTTCTTC
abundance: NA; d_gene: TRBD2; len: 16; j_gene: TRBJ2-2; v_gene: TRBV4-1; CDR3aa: CASRMELAGTTGELFF; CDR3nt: TGCGCCAGCAGAATGGAACTAGCGGGCACAACCGGGGAGCTGTTTTTT
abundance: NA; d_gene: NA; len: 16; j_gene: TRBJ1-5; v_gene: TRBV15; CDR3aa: CATSRDLWTDNQPQHF; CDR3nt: TGTGCCACCAGCAGAGACCTCTGGACAGACAATCAGCCCCAGCATTTT
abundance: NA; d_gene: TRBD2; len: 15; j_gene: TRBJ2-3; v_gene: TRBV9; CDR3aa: CASSPSGTSTDTQYF; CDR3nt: TGTGCCAGCAGCCCTAGCGGGACTAGCACAGATACGCAGTATTTT
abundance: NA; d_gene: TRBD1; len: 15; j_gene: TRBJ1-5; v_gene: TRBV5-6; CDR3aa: CASSQWGTGVQPQHF; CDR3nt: TGTGCCAGCAGCCAATGGGGGACAGGGGTTCAGCCCCAGCATTTT
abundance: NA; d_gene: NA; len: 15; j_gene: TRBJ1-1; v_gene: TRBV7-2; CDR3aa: CASSLVTGSNTEAFF; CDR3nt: TGTGCCAGCAGCTTAGTTACGGGGTCGAACACTGAAGCTTTCTTT
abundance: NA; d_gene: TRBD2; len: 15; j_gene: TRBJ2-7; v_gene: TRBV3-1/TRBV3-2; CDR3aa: CASSQVLAGGPEQYF; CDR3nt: TGTGCCAGCAGCCAAGTGCTAGCGGGAGGCCCCGAGCAGTACTTC
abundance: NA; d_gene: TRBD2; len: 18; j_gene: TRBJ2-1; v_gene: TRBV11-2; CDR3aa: CASSDRGTSGSLYNEQFF; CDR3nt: TGTGCCAGCAGCGACAGGGGGACTAGCGGGAGTCTCTACAATGAGCAGTTCTTC
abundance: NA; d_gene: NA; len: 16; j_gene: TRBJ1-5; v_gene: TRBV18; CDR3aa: CASSPAGTPSNQPQHF; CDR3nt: TGTGCCAGCTCACCAGCCGGGACACCGAGCAATCAGCCCCAGCATTTT
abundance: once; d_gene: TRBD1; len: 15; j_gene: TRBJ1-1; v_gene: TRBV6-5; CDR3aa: CASSPTGGQDTEAFF; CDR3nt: TGTGCCAGCAGTCCGACAGGGGGCCAGGACACTGAAGCTTTCTTT
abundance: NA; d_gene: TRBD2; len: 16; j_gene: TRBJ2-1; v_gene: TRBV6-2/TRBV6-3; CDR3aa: CASNPFGRAPTDEQFF; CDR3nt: TGTGCCAGCAACCCCTTCGGGAGGGCCCCTACGGATGAGCAGTTCTTC
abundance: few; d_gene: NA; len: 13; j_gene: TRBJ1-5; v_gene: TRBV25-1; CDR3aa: CASSGQDNQPQHF; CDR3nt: TGTGCCAGCAGTGGACAGGACAATCAGCCCCAGCATTTT
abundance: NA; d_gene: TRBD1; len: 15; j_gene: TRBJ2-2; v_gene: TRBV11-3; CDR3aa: CASSPGTAFTGELFF; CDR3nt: TGTGCCAGCAGCCCCGGGACAGCTTTTACCGGGGAGCTGTTTTTT
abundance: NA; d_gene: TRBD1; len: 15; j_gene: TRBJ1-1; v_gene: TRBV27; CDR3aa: CASSISQGAGTEAFF; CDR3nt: TGTGCCAGCAGTATCTCACAGGGGGCCGGCACTGAAGCTTTCTTT
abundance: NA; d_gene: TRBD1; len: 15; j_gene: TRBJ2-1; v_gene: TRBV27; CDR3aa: CASTPDRAAYNEQFF; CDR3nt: TGTGCCAGCACCCCCGACAGGGCTGCCTACAATGAGCAGTTCTTC
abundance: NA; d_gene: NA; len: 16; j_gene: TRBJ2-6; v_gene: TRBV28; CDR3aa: CASSLEAVSGANVLTF; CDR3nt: TGTGCCAGCAGTTTAGAGGCAGTCTCTGGGGCCAACGTCCTGACTTTC
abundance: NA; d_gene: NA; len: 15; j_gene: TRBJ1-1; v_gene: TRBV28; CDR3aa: CASSLFTGTNTEAFF; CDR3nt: TGTGCCAGCAGTTTATTTACAGGGACCAACACTGAAGCTTTCTTT